One TCR beta chain is described in this entry. Its antigen remains unidentified. Other nucleotide sequences in the sample specify the same CDR3. V shed 6 bases and J shed 3 bases, with 9 bases lying between them. Germline-derived CDR1 and CDR2 are MDHEN and SYDVKM. CDR3 length: 13 residues. Purities in excess of 95% were seen in all sorted populations. The whole isolated RNA underwent reverse transcription, so sequencing captured expressed TCRB transcripts. Clones were sequenced by immunoSEQ multiplex PCR, and TCRdb holds only the in-frame ones, with some missing. The table has a few hundred thousand clones, roughly a quarter seen once; the top ten hold roughly 0.013%. The data are from a study of beta chain features in type 1 diabetes. Overall study findings and caveats: Significant though moderate, a shortening of TCRB CDR3s appeared in all four CD4+ subsets of Type 1 diabetes patients.

The receptor was derived from a woman aged 25 to 39 with type 1 diabetes. The sample consisted of naive CD4+ T cells from blood. V usage is TRBV28 and J usage is TRBJ2-1; D call uncertain. This CDR3 is CASSLASYNEQFF. The CDR3 DNA reads as TGTGCCAGCAGCCTCGCGAGCTACAATGAGCAGTTCTTC.